This T cell receptor (beta chain) was sequenced during a study of read filtering for tumor transcriptome and immune sequencing. Study background: Revised staging placed eight or nine patients in R-ISS I, 15 to 20 in II, six or seven in III.

This clonotype was seen ten or more times. The antigen remains undetermined. Study observations and caveats: Compared with RNA-seq, IR-seq gave much higher clonotype depth and reliability.

The library was built from roughly 400 ng RNA with molecular barcoded adaptors for alpha/delta and beta/gamma chains. TCRdb processed the reads anew with MiXCR; each CDR3 protein has one entry. The sample shows 100,000 to 150,000 distinct CDR3 sequences, 10% to 15% of them seen only once. The CDR3 consists of 14 residues. The germline CDR1 and CDR2 sequences are SGHDT and YYEEEE. Germline trimming cut 4 bases from V and 2 bases from J; bases unmatched to any gene: 5. Sequencing was performed on a population of CD138-negative cells sorted from bone marrow. This chain connects TRBV5-6 to TRBJ1-2; 7 bases line up with TRBD1. The receptor comes from a donor aged 40 or over with multiple myeloma. The CDR3, as DNA: TGTGCCAGCAGCACTACGACAGGGAACTATGGCTACACCTTC. Amino acids: CASSTTTGNYGYTF.